Listed below are T cell receptor beta chains from one sample, sequenced in a study of blood T cells in healthy people across ages. TCRdb itself ran the 5' RACE reads through MiXCR, one entry per CDR3 protein. The sample holds about 640,000 distinct CDR3 sequences, roughly 53% seen once. Sequencing was done on a sample of blood. These TCRs come from a man between 60 and 70 years old in good health. CDR3s include the opening cysteine and the closing phenylalanine or tryptophan. A D gene is named only where the DNA matches it firmly. Clone size is shown for a subset of rows, as once, few, many or a class of expanded clone.

clone_size: .
j_call: TRBJ2-7
v_call: TRBV11-2
d_call: .
cdr3_aa: CASSSGQYSYEQYF
cdr3_nt: TGTGCCAGCAGTTCTGGACAGTACTCCTACGAGCAGTACTTC

clone_size: .
j_call: TRBJ2-7
v_call: TRBV7-2
d_call: .
cdr3_aa: CASSLEDGAEFEQYF
cdr3_nt: TGTGCCAGCAGCTTGGAGGACGGAGCGGAATTCGAGCAGTACTTC

clone_size: .
j_call: TRBJ1-2
v_call: TRBV5-6
d_call: .
cdr3_aa: CGGAGRGYGYTF
cdr3_nt: TGTGGAGGGGCCGGCCGAGGCTATGGCTACACCTTC

clone_size: .
j_call: TRBJ1-1
v_call: TRBV4-2
d_call: .
cdr3_aa: CASSLQLTNTEAFF
cdr3_nt: TGTGCCAGCAGCCTCCAGCTAACGAACACTGAAGCTTTCTTT

clone_size: few
j_call: TRBJ2-5
v_call: TRBV7-6
d_call: .
cdr3_aa: CASSFRLRETQYF
cdr3_nt: TGTGCCAGCAGCTTTCGACTGCGGGAGACCCAGTACTTC

clone_size: .
j_call: TRBJ2-7
v_call: TRBV7-9
d_call: TRBD1
cdr3_aa: CASSVGQGQHEQYF
cdr3_nt: TGTGCCAGCAGCGTCGGACAGGGACAGCACGAGCAGTACTTC

clone_size: .
j_call: TRBJ2-4
v_call: TRBV20-1
d_call: TRBD1
cdr3_aa: CSARDEDRVEQYF
cdr3_nt: TGCAGTGCTAGAGATGAGGACAGGGTTGAGCAGTACTTC

clone_size: .
j_call: TRBJ2-5
v_call: TRBV7-2
d_call: TRBD1
cdr3_aa: CASSLGEDRVGQYF
cdr3_nt: TGTGCCAGCAGCTTAGGGGAGGACAGGGTGGGGCAGTACTTC

clone_size: .
j_call: TRBJ2-3
v_call: TRBV2
d_call: .
cdr3_aa: CASKFLAPTDTQYF
cdr3_nt: TGTGCCAGCAAGTTTCTGGCCCCCACAGATACGCAGTATTTT

clone_size: few
j_call: TRBJ2-1
v_call: TRBV4-2
d_call: .
cdr3_aa: CASSQQSSRIAHEQFF
cdr3_nt: TGTGCCAGCAGCCAGCAATCTTCCCGGATAGCCCATGAGCAGTTCTTC

clone_size: few
j_call: TRBJ1-6
v_call: TRBV28
d_call: .
cdr3_aa: CASSFPGYNSPLHF
cdr3_nt: TGTGCCAGCAGCTTCCCAGGGTATAATTCACCCCTCCACTTT

clone_size: .
j_call: TRBJ2-7
v_call: TRBV28
d_call: .
cdr3_aa: CASGGLYEQYF
cdr3_nt: TGTGCCAGCGGGGGCCTCTACGAGCAGTACTTC

clone_size: .
j_call: TRBJ2-1
v_call: TRBV11-2
d_call: TRBD2
cdr3_aa: CASSRTSGGVSYNEQFF
cdr3_nt: TGTGCCAGCAGCCGGACTAGCGGGGGCGTCTCCTACAATGAGCAGTTCTTC

clone_size: .
j_call: TRBJ2-5
v_call: TRBV28
d_call: .
cdr3_aa: CATALGAGAGQETQYF
cdr3_nt: TGTGCCACCGCCTTGGGGGCAGGGGCTGGACAAGAGACCCAGTACTTC

clone_size: .
j_call: TRBJ2-1
v_call: TRBV28
d_call: TRBD1
cdr3_aa: CASLGTVTGDEQFF
cdr3_nt: TGTGCCAGCCTCGGAACTGTCACAGGGGATGAGCAGTTCTTC

clone_size: .
j_call: TRBJ2-1
v_call: TRBV2
d_call: .
cdr3_aa: CASREAGHLNEQFF
cdr3_nt: TGTGCCAGCAGGGAGGCCGGGCATTTGAATGAGCAGTTCTTC

clone_size: .
j_call: TRBJ2-1
v_call: TRBV20-1
d_call: TRBD2
cdr3_aa: CSARPGLGNNEQFF
cdr3_nt: TGCAGTGCGCGGCCGGGACTAGGCAACAATGAGCAGTTCTTC

clone_size: .
j_call: TRBJ2-7
v_call: TRBV15
d_call: .
cdr3_aa: CATSRDGRPYEQYF
cdr3_nt: TGTGCCACCAGCAGAGATGGACGGCCCTACGAGCAGTACTTC

clone_size: .
j_call: TRBJ1-1
v_call: TRBV4-2
d_call: .
cdr3_aa: CASSQVARGGTEAFF
cdr3_nt: TGTGCCAGCAGCCAAGTTGCCAGGGGAGGCACTGAAGCTTTCTTT

clone_size: .
j_call: TRBJ2-7
v_call: TRBV2
d_call: .
cdr3_aa: CANSVLGNTHYEQYF
cdr3_nt: TGTGCCAACAGTGTTCTGGGAAATACCCACTACGAGCAGTACTTC

clone_size: few
j_call: TRBJ2-7
v_call: TRBV18
d_call: TRBD1
cdr3_aa: CASSPGTGDYEQYF
cdr3_nt: TGCGCCAGCAGCCCCGGGACAGGGGACTACGAGCAGTACTTC

clone_size: .
j_call: TRBJ2-2
v_call: TRBV6-6
d_call: .
cdr3_aa: CASRELRAGELFF
cdr3_nt: TGTGCCAGCAGGGAACTCAGGGCCGGGGAGCTGTTTTTT

clone_size: few
j_call: TRBJ1-4
v_call: TRBV27
d_call: .
cdr3_aa: CASSLVRANEKLFF
cdr3_nt: TGTGCCAGCAGTTTGGTCCGGGCGAATGAAAAACTGTTTTTT

clone_size: .
j_call: TRBJ1-2
v_call: TRBV5-5
d_call: .
cdr3_aa: CASSWRQSGGYTF
cdr3_nt: TGTGCCAGCAGCTGGAGGCAGTCGGGTGGCTACACCTTC

clone_size: .
j_call: TRBJ2-1
v_call: TRBV20-1
d_call: .
cdr3_aa: CSARVSGYNEQFF
cdr3_nt: TGCAGTGCTAGGGTCTCGGGATACAATGAGCAGTTCTTC

clone_size: .
j_call: TRBJ2-7
v_call: TRBV7-2
d_call: TRBD2
cdr3_aa: CASRTPPSGGTYEQYF
cdr3_nt: TGTGCCAGCAGGACACCCCCTAGCGGGGGAACCTACGAGCAGTACTTC

clone_size: .
j_call: TRBJ2-3
v_call: TRBV4-2
d_call: TRBD2
cdr3_aa: CASSHYQTSGRTDTQYF
cdr3_nt: TGTGCCAGCAGCCATTACCAGACTAGCGGCCGCACAGATACGCAGTATTTT

clone_size: many
j_call: TRBJ2-1
v_call: TRBV15
d_call: .
cdr3_aa: CATSRDRGRLNEQFF
cdr3_nt: TGTGCCACCAGCAGAGATCGGGGACGACTCAATGAGCAGTTCTTC

clone_size: .
j_call: TRBJ1-6
v_call: TRBV25-1
d_call: .
cdr3_aa: CASSGEWINNSPLHF
cdr3_nt: TGTGCCAGCAGTGGAGAATGGATCAATAATTCACCCCTCCACTTT

clone_size: .
j_call: TRBJ2-1
v_call: TRBV29-1
d_call: .
cdr3_aa: CSVDARVYNEQFF
cdr3_nt: TGCAGCGTTGATGCGAGGGTCTACAATGAGCAGTTCTTC

clone_size: .
j_call: TRBJ2-7
v_call: TRBV6-5
d_call: .
cdr3_aa: CASSYGGLGTYEQYF
cdr3_nt: TGTGCCAGCAGTTACGGGGGACTTGGCACCTACGAGCAGTACTTC

clone_size: .
j_call: TRBJ2-1
v_call: TRBV10-2
d_call: TRBD2
cdr3_aa: CASGGEREENEQFF
cdr3_nt: TGCGCCAGCGGGGGGGAGCGGGAGGAGAATGAGCAGTTCTTC

clone_size: few
j_call: TRBJ2-3
v_call: TRBV28
d_call: TRBD1
cdr3_aa: CASSLIEGAQYF
cdr3_nt: TGTGCCAGCAGTTTAATTGAGGGGGCCCAGTATTTT

clone_size: .
j_call: TRBJ2-5
v_call: TRBV5-1
d_call: .
cdr3_aa: CASSSGQYQETQYF
cdr3_nt: TGCGCCAGCAGCTCCGGACAGTACCAAGAGACCCAGTACTTC

clone_size: .
j_call: TRBJ2-4
v_call: TRBV11-2
d_call: .
cdr3_aa: CASSTQGNSYNEQYF
cdr3_nt: TGTGCCAGCAGCACACAGGGTAATTCGTACAATGAGCAGTACTTC

clone_size: .
j_call: TRBJ2-5
v_call: TRBV7-8
d_call: TRBD2
cdr3_aa: CASSFGTSLKYF
cdr3_nt: TGTGCCAGCAGCTTCGGGACTAGCCTTAAGTACTTC